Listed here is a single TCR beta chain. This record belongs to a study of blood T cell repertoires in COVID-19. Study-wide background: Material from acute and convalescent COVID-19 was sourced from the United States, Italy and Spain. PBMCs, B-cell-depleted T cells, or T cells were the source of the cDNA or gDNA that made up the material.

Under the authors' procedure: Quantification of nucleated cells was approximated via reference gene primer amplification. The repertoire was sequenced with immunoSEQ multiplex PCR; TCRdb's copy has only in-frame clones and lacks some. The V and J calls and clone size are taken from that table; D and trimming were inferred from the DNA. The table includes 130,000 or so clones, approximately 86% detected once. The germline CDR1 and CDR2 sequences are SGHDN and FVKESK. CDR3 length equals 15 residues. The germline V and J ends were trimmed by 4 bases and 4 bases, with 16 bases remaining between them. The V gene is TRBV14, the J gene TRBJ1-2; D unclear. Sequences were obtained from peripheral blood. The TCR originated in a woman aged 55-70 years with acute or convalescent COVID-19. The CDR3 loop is CASSPERQFLYGYTF. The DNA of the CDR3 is TGTGCCAGCAGCCCTGAGAGGCAGTTTCTCTATGGCTACACCTTC.